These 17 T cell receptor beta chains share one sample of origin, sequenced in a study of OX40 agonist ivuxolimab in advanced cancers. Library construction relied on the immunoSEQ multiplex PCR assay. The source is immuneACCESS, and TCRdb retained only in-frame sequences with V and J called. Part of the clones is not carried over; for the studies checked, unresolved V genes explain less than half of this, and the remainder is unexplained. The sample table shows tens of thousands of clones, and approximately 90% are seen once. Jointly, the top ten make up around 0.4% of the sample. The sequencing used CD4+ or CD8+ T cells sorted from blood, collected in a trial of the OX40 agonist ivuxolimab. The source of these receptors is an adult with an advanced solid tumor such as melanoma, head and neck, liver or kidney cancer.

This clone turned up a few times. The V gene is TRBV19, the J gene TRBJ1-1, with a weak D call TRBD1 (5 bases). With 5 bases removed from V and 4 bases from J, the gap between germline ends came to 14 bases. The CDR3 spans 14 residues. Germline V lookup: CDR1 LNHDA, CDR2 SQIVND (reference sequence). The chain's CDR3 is CASSLTGGGTEAFF. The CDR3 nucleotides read TGTGCCAGTAGTCTAACAGGTGGGGGCACTGAAGCTTTCTTT.

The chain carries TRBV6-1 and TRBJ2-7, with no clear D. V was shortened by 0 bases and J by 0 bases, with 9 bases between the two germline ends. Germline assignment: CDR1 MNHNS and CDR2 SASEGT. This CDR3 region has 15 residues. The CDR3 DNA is TGTGCCAGCAGTGAAGCGCCTGGACCCTCCTACGAGCAGTACTTC. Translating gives CASSEAPGPSYEQYF.

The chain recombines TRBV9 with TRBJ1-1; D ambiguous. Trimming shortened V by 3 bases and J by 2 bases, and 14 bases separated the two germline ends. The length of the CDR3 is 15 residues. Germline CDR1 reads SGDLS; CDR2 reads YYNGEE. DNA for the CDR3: TGTGCCAGCAGCGCCCAATATGCCGAAAACACTGAAGCTTTCTTT. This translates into CASSAQYAENTEAFF.

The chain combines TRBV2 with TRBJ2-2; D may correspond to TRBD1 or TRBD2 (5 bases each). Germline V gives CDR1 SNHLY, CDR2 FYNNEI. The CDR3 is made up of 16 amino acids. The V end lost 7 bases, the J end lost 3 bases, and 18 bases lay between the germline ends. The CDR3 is CASTRRKGVDTGELFF. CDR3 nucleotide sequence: TGTGCCAGCACTAGGAGGAAAGGGGTAGACACCGGGGAGCTGTTTTTT.

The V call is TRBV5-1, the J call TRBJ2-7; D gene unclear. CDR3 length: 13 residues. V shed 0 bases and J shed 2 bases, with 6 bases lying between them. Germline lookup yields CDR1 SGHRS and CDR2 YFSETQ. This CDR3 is CASSLAQAYEQYF. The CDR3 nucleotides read TGCGCCAGCAGCTTGGCGCAGGCCTACGAGCAGTACTTC. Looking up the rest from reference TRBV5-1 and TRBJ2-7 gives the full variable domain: KAGVTQTPRYLIKTRGQQVTLSCSPISGHRSVSWYQQTPGQGLQFLFEYFSETQRNKGNFPGRFSGRQFSNSRSEMNVSTLELGDSALYLCASSLAQAYEQYFGPGTRLTVT.

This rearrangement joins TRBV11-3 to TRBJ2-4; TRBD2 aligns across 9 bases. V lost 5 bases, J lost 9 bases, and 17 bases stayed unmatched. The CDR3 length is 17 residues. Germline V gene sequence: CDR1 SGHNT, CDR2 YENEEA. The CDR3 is CASSPREVAGVRSIQYF. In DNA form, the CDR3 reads TGTGCCAGCAGCCCTAGGGAGGTAGCGGGAGTGAGGAGCATTCAGTACTTC.

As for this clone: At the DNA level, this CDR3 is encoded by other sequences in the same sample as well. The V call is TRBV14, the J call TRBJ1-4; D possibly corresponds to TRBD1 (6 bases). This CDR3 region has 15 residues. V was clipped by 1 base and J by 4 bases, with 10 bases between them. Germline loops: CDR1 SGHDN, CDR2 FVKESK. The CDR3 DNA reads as TGTGCCAGCAGCCAAGCCGGGGGCGTTAATGAAAAACTGTTTTTT. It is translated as CASSQAGGVNEKLFF.

The CDR3 DNA reads as TGTGCCAGCAGTTCTAGACAGGGGGGTGAAAAACTGTTTTTT. Translated: CASSSRQGGEKLFF. The chain employs TRBV7-2 and TRBJ1-4, with TRBD1 matching 9 bases. Germline CDR1 is SGHTA and CDR2 is FQGNSA. Trimming took 6 bases from V and 7 from J; bases not matched to a gene: 6. The CDR3 spans 14 residues. Full variable domain (remainder filled in from reference TRBV7-2 and TRBJ1-4): GAGVSQSPSNKVTEKGKDVELRCDPISGHTALYWYRQSLGQGLEFLIYFQGNSAPDKSGLPSDRFSAERTGGSVSTLTIQRTQQEDSAVYLCASSSRQGGEKLFFGSGTQLSVL.

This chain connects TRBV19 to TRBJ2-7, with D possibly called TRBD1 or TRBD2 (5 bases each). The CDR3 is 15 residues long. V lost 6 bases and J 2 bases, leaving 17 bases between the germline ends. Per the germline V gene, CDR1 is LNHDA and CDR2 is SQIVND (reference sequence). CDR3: CASSPPVGTTYEQYF. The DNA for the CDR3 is TGTGCCAGTAGCCCCCCGGTGGGGACGACCTACGAGCAGTACTTC. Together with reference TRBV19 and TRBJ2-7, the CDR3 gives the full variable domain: DGGITQSPKYLFRKEGQNVTLSCEQNLNHDAMYWYRQDPGQGLRLIYYSQIVNDFQKGDIAEGYSVSREKKESFPLTVTSAQKNPTAFYLCASSPPVGTTYEQYFGPGTRLTVT.

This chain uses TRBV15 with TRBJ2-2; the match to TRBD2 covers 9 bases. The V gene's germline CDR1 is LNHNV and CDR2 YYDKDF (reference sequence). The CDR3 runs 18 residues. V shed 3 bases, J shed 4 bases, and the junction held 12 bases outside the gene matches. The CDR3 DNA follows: TGTGCCACCAGCAGGGGGGGTAGCGGGAGTCGTGGCACCGGGGAGCTGTTTTTT. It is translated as CATSRGGSGSRGTGELFF.

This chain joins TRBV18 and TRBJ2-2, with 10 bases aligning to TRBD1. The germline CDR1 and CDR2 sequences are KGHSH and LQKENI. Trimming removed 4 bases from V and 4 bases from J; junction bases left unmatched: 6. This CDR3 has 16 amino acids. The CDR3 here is CASSQKTGGSTGELFF. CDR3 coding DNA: TGTGCCAGCTCACAGAAGACAGGGGGCAGCACCGGGGAGCTGTTTTTT.

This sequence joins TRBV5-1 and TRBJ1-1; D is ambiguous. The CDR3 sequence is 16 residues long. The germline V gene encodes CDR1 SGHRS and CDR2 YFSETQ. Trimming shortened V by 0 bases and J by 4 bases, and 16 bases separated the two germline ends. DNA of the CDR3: TGCGCCAGCAGCTTGGCTCGTCTAGGGATCAGCACTGAAGCTTTCTTT. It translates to CASSLARLGISTEAFF.

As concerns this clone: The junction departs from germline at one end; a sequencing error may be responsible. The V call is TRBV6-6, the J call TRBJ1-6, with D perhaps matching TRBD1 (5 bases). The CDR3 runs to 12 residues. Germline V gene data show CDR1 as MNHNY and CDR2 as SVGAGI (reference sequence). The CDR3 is CASSYHGAPLDF. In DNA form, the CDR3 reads TGTGCCAGCAGTTACCACGGGGCCCCTCTAGACTTT.

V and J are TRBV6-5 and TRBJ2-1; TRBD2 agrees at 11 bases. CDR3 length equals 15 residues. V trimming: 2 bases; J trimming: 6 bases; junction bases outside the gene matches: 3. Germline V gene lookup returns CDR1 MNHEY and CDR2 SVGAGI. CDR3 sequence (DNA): TGTGCCAGCAGTTACGATCTAGCGGGAGGCAATGAGCAGTTCTTC. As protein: CASSYDLAGGNEQFF.

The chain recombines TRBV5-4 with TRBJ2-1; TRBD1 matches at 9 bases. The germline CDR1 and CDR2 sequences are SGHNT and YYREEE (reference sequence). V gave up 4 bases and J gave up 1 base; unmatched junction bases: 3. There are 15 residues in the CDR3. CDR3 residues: CASSPGQGSYNEQFF. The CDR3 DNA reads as TGTGCCAGCAGCCCGGGACAGGGTTCCTACAATGAGCAGTTCTTC.

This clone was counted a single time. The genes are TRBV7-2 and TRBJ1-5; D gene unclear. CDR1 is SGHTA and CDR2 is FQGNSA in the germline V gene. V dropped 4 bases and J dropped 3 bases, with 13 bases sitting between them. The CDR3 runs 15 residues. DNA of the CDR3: TGTGCCAGCAGCTCAACGGACGGGAACAATCAGCCCCAGCATTTT. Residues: CASSSTDGNNQPQHF.

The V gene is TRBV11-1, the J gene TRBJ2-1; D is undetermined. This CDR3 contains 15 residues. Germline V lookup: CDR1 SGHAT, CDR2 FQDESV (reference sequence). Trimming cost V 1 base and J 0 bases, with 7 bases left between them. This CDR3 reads CASSLGPASYNEQFF. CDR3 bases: TGTGCCAGCAGCTTAGGCCCGGCCTCCTACAATGAGCAGTTCTTC.